One sample yielded the 20 T cell receptor beta chains listed below, sequenced in a study of patients and donors after allogeneic stem cell transplantation. TCRdb recomputed calls from the RT-PCR reads with MiXCR, one row per CDR3 protein. This table holds approximately 24,000 distinct CDR3 sequences, 42% found once. Sequencing used blood, either unsorted or a sorted T cell fraction (not recorded which). All receptors come from a human donor who was either an allogeneic HSCT recipient or a stem cell or donor lymphocyte infusion donor (not recorded which). It is not recorded whose cells these are; they may come from a transplant donor.

The J gene is TRBJ1-2, the V gene TRBV15; no firm D call. Germline V lookup: CDR1 LNHNV, CDR2 YYDKDF (reference sequence). Trimming cost V 0 bases and J 6 bases, with 8 bases left between them. The CDR3 extends over 13 amino acids. The CDR3: CATSRDGRDGYTF. In DNA, the CDR3 is TGTGCCACCAGCAGAGATGGGAGGGATGGCTACACCTTC.

This clonotype is termed medium-sized. The chain joins TRBV4-1 to TRBJ1-3; 7 bases are a match to TRBD1. CDR1 is MGHRA and CDR2 is YSYEKL in the germline V gene. The CDR3 length is 16 residues. J gave up 4 bases and V 2 bases, and 8 bases lay outside the gene matches. The CDR3 is CASSQKLGTDGNTIYF. The CDR3, as DNA: TGCGCCAGCAGCCAAAAACTTGGGACAGACGGAAACACCATATATTTT.

The sample holds a few counts of this clonotype. The V gene is TRBV20-1, the J gene TRBJ1-2, with 8 bases lining up with TRBD1. CDR1 and CDR2 from the germline V gene are DFQATT and SNEGSKA (reference sequence). The CDR3 has 11 amino acids. With V trimmed by 4 bases and J by 12 bases, 7 bases remained unmatched. The CDR3 bases are TGCAGTGCTATCCGGGACAGGCGTAACACCTTC. Its translation: CSAIRDRRNTF.

The genes are TRBV5-1 and TRBJ1-2; weak D call: TRBD1 (6 bases). This CDR3 contains 16 residues. Germline V gene data show CDR1 as SGHRS and CDR2 as YFSETQ. V was cut by 1 base and J by 6 bases, with 19 bases left in between. CDR3 loop: CASSLTTGSLRDGYTF. CDR3 bases: TGCGCCAGCAGCTTGACCACAGGGAGCCTTAGGGATGGCTACACCTTC.

This CDR3 reads CASSSTTGELFF. The CDR3 nucleotides are TGTGCCAGCTCATCGACCACCGGGGAGCTGTTTTTT. The chain is built from TRBV18 and TRBJ2-2, with D hard to call. Trimming took 5 bases from V and 4 from J, leaving 5 bases between them. Germline V CDR1 and CDR2: KGHSH, LQKENI. The CDR3 spans 12 residues. Full variable domain (outside the CDR3, taken from reference TRBV18 and TRBJ2-2): NAGVMQNPRHLVRRRGQEARLRCSPMKGHSHVYWYRQLPEEGLKFMVYLQKENIIDESGMPKERFSAEFPKEGPSILRIQQVVRGDSAAYFCASSSTTGELFFGEGSRLTVL.

The V and J genes are TRBV12-3 or TRBV12-4 and TRBJ2-7; perhaps TRBD1 as D (5 bases). The CDR3 spans 15 residues. Trimming removed 3 bases at V and 2 bases at J, with 14 bases between. CDR3 coding DNA: TGTGCCAGCAGTTTCAGGGCACCTGAAGCCTACGAGCAGTACTTC. Residues: CASSFRAPEAYEQYF.

This clonotype has only a few counts. The genes are TRBV2 and TRBJ1-6; 10 nucleotides align to TRBD1. CDR1 is SNHLY and CDR2 is FYNNEI in the germline V gene. V trimming: 6 bases; J trimming: 10 bases; junction bases outside the gene matches: 6. The CDR3 loop spans 14 amino acids. CDR3 sequence: CASRGQGVGSPLHF. The DNA for the CDR3 is TGTGCCAGCAGAGGACAGGGGGTAGGGTCACCCCTCCACTTT.

In its sample, this clonotype was seen a few times. The CDR3 loop is CASRLSLVAEAFF. The CDR3, as DNA: TGTGCCAGCAGATTGAGCTTGGTCGCTGAAGCTTTCTTT. The rearrangement links TRBV2 to TRBJ1-1; D not certain. CDR1 and CDR2 (germline): SNHLY, FYNNEI. The V gene lost 6 bases and the J gene lost 6 bases, with 14 bases spanning the gap. The CDR3 covers 13 residues.

The chain couples TRBV6-2 or TRBV6-3 to TRBJ2-7, with a tentative D call TRBD1 (5 bases). Germline assignment: CDR1 MNHEY and CDR2 SVGEGT. This CDR3 is 14 amino acids long. V was cut by 2 bases and J by 2 bases, with 10 bases left in between. CDR3 coding DNA: TGTGCCAGCAGTTACCGCGACAGCGCCTACGAGCAGTACTTC. It specifies CASSYRDSAYEQYF.

This clonotype occurred a few times. The chain carries TRBV18 and TRBJ2-7; D might be TRBD2 (5 bases). Trimming removed 2 bases from V and 6 bases from J, with 11 bases in between. There are 13 residues in the CDR3. CDR1 and CDR2 (germline): KGHSH, LQKENI. The CDR3 region has the DNA TGTGCCAGCTCACCATCGAGGGATGGCGAGCAGTACTTC. Its protein product is CASSPSRDGEQYF.

The chain links TRBV7-9 to TRBJ1-6; D perhaps matches TRBD1 (5 bases). V was clipped by 5 bases and J by 9 bases, with 17 bases between them. Looked up from germline, CDR1 is SEHNR and CDR2 is FQNEAQ (reference sequence). The CDR3 has 15 residues. In nucleotides, the CDR3 is TGTGCCAGCAGCCCTTCGCGAGGGGAGGGTTCACCCCTCCACTTT. It translates to CASSPSRGEGSPLHF.

The chain is built from TRBV3-1 and TRBJ2-7; D is undetermined. Looked up from germline, CDR1 is LGHDT and CDR2 is YNNKEL (reference sequence). CDR3 length equals 14 residues. Trimming took off 3 bases at V and 2 bases at J, with 11 bases between the two ends. The CDR3 loop reads CASSQAGEAYEQYF. The CDR3 nucleotides are TGTGCCAGCAGCCAGGCAGGTGAAGCCTACGAGCAGTACTTC.

The chain carries TRBV3-1 and TRBJ2-1; 12 bases fit TRBD2. Germline lookup yields CDR1 LGHDT and CDR2 YNNKEL (reference sequence). After removal of 6 bases from V and 5 bases from J, the junction contained 5 bases not matched to a gene. The CDR3 length is 15 residues. The chain's CDR3 is CASSRRLAGDNEQFF. The CDR3 DNA reads TGTGCCAGCAGTCGTCGACTAGCGGGAGACAATGAGCAGTTCTTC.

This clonotype was seen more than once but under ten times. The J gene is TRBJ1-1, the V gene TRBV5-1, with TRBD1 as a possible D gene (6 bases). The CDR3 is 14 amino acids. V was trimmed by 1 base and J by 3 bases, leaving 10 bases between them. Germline values: CDR1 SGHRS, CDR2 YFSETQ. CDR3 region: CASSLTGPDTEAFF. Here the CDR3 DNA reads TGCGCCAGCAGCTTGACAGGGCCGGACACTGAAGCTTTCTTT.

This rearrangement joins TRBV5-1 to TRBJ1-1; D is ambiguous. The CDR3 contains 15 residues. Germline V lookup: CDR1 SGHRS, CDR2 YFSETQ. V was clipped by 0 bases and J by 8 bases, with 17 bases between them. This CDR3 is CASSLATGGRKEAFF. CDR3 DNA: TGCGCCAGCAGCTTGGCCACCGGAGGGAGAAAGGAAGCTTTCTTT. The full variable domain, its missing parts supplied by reference TRBV5-1 and TRBJ1-1, is KAGVTQTPRYLIKTRGQQVTLSCSPISGHRSVSWYQQTPGQGLQFLFEYFSETQRNKGNFPGRFSGRQFSNSRSEMNVSTLELGDSALYLCASSLATGGRKEAFFGQGTRLTVV.

The chain joins TRBV27 to TRBJ2-2; TRBD1 might be the D (6 bases). Germline CDR1 is MNHEY and CDR2 is SMNVEV (reference sequence). With 3 bases removed from V and 5 bases from J, the gap between germline ends came to 13 bases. The CDR3 covers 15 residues. The CDR3 here is CASSFRQGRTGELFF. DNA for the CDR3: TGTGCCAGCAGTTTTCGGCAGGGGAGAACCGGGGAGCTGTTTTTT.

V and J are TRBV10-2 and TRBJ1-3; D call uncertain. The germline CDR1 and CDR2 sequences are WSHSY and SAAADI. The CDR3 length is 13 residues. With 9 bases removed from V and 2 bases from J, the gap between germline ends came to 11 bases. Here the CDR3 DNA reads TGCGCCAGTCTGATGAATCCTGGAAACACCATATATTTT. Its protein product is CASLMNPGNTIYF.

This clonotype was seen only a few times. V is TRBV7-9 and J is TRBJ1-4; D not resolved. Deletions cut 3 bases from V and 6 bases from J, with 11 bases between. Germline V gives CDR1 SEHNR, CDR2 FQNEAQ (reference sequence). The CDR3 is 14 residues long. In DNA, the CDR3 is TGTGCCAGCAGCTTCGTCCGTAGGGATGAAAAACTGTTTTTT. Translating it yields CASSFVRRDEKLFF.

J is TRBJ2-1 and V is TRBV10-1; 7 nucleotides agree with TRBD2. Germline loops: CDR1 WNHNN, CDR2 SYGVQD (reference sequence). The CDR3 spans 15 residues. The V segment lost 1 base and the J segment 4 bases; nucleotides outside the gene matches: 4. CDR3 protein: CASSEYAGDYNEQFF. CDR3 sequence (DNA): TGCGCCAGCAGTGAGTATGCGGGGGATTACAATGAGCAGTTCTTC.

J is TRBJ1-6 and V is TRBV11-2, with D possibly TRBD1 on 6 matching bases. Between the trimmed V and J ends, which lost 1 base and 4 bases, there was a span of 14 bases. Germline CDR1 and CDR2: SGHAT and FQNNGV. The CDR3 is 17 residues long. CDR3 in DNA: TGTGCCAGCAGCTTAGTAGCAGGGGAAATATATAATTCACCCCTCCACTTT. This gives the protein CASSLVAGEIYNSPLHF.